This entry is about one T cell receptor beta chain. In the study's own analysis: Estimates of nucleated cell counts were drawn from the amplification of reference gene primers. TCRdb keeps only in-frame clones here, not all; method: immunoSEQ multiplex PCR. V and J calls and clone size are given by that table; D and trimming were obtained from the DNA. The table includes 100,000 to 150,000 clones, 60% to 80% detected once. The data were taken from a study of blood T cell repertoires in COVID-19. As for the study in general: Specimens from acute and convalescent COVID-19 originated in the United States, Italy and Spain. Nucleic acid was either cDNA or gDNA, and it came from T cells, B-cell-depleted T cells, or PBMCs.

The germline CDR1 and CDR2 sequences are PRHDT and FYEKMQ (reference sequence). The V end lost 1 base, the J end lost 0 bases, and 9 bases lay between the germline ends. The CDR3 has 15 amino acids. The TCR originated in a woman aged 70-85 years with acute or convalescent COVID-19. The rearrangement links TRBV13 to TRBJ1-1, with D unclear. The sample consisted of peripheral blood. Here the CDR3 reads CASSLDAGLNTEAFF. CDR3 DNA sequence: TGTGCCAGCAGCTTAGATGCGGGGTTGAACACTGAAGCTTTCTTT.